These 27 T cell receptor beta chains were all obtained from the same sample, sequenced in a study of T cell responses to AZD1222 COVID-19 vaccine. TCRdb's copy holds only in-frame clones and misses some; the assay was immunoSEQ multiplex PCR. The sample holds 110,000 or so clones, more than 70% seen once. The starting material was peripheral blood, obtained on day 0 of AZD1222 vaccination. The receptor source for this set is an adult in good health.

The chain links TRBV28 to TRBJ1-6, with 7 bases identical to TRBD1. Unmatched junction bases numbered 1, after V lost 6 bases and J lost 2 bases. The germline V gene has CDR1 MDHEN and CDR2 SYDVKM. The CDR3 is 14 amino acids. In DNA, the CDR3 is TGTGCCAGCAGAGGGACAGCCTATAATTCACCCCTCCACTTT. Translating gives CASRGTAYNSPLHF.

The chain combines TRBV20-1 with TRBJ1-6; no clear D. The CDR3 totals 9 residues. Looked up from germline, CDR1 is DFQATT and CDR2 is SNEGSKA (reference sequence). V was cut by 4 bases and J by 8 bases, with 0 bases left in between. The DNA of the CDR3 is TGCAGTGCTAATTCACCCCTCCACTTT. It encodes CSANSPLHF.

This chain connects TRBV5-6 to TRBJ2-7; the D gene is possibly TRBD1 (5 bases). Germline lookup yields CDR1 SGHDT and CDR2 YYEEEE. V gave up 2 bases and J gave up 6 bases, with 12 bases separating them. The length of the CDR3 is 13 residues. The CDR3, as DNA: TGTGCCAGCAGCTTAGGCAGGGTGGGCGAGCAGTACTTC. Its translation: CASSLGRVGEQYF.

The chain employs TRBV25-1 and TRBJ2-1, with 7 positions matching TRBD2. Germline CDR1 reads MGHDK; CDR2 reads SYGVNS. The J segment lost 2 bases and the V segment lost 8 bases, leaving 6 bases of the junction unmatched. The CDR3 extends over 14 amino acids. The CDR3 region is CASQGAGAYNEQFF. CDR3 nucleotides: TGTGCCAGCCAAGGTGCGGGAGCCTACAATGAGCAGTTCTTC.

This clone has a handful of counts. The chain joins TRBV6-5 to TRBJ1-4, with unresolved D. This CDR3 spans 14 amino acids. The V gene's germline CDR1 is MNHEY and CDR2 SVGAGI. The V end was cut by 4 bases, the J end by 2 bases, with 8 bases between. The CDR3 loop reads CASSSRGTNEKLFF. The CDR3 bases are TGTGCCAGCAGTTCCCGCGGCACTAATGAAAAACTGTTTTTT.

This chain links TRBV6-1 with TRBJ2-7; D is unresolved. The CDR3 length is 14 residues. Germline V gene sequence: CDR1 MNHNS, CDR2 SASEGT. Trimming stripped 2 bases from V and 3 bases from J, with 11 bases between. The CDR3 protein is CASSESGRFYEQYV. The CDR3, as DNA: TGTGCCAGCAGTGAATCTGGCAGGTTCTACGAGCAGTACGTC.

The chain uses TRBV5-1 and TRBJ2-7; 11 bases agree with TRBD1. V was clipped by 2 bases and J by 7 bases; unmatched bases: 11. The CDR3 is 16 residues long. CDR1 and CDR2 (germline): SGHRS, YFSETQ. CDR3 loop: CASSFSGTGGPREQYF. Written as DNA, the CDR3 is TGCGCCAGCAGCTTTTCCGGGACAGGGGGTCCACGGGAGCAGTACTTC.

This sequence joins TRBV7-2 and TRBJ2-2; D perhaps matches TRBD2 (7 bases). Trimming took off 5 bases at V and 5 bases at J, with 9 bases between the two ends. There are 13 residues in the CDR3. CDR1 and CDR2 (germline): SGHTA, FQGNSA. CDR3 in amino acids: CASSGGATGELFF. CDR3 in DNA: TGTGCCAGCAGCGGGGGGGCGACCGGGGAGCTGTTTTTT.

The J gene is TRBJ2-7, the V gene TRBV10-3; 9 positions match TRBD1. Germline values: CDR1 ENHRY, CDR2 SYGVKD. This CDR3 region has 13 residues. Trimming cost V 4 bases and J 3 bases; bases outside gene matches: 1. The CDR3: CAISGTGDYEQYF. CDR3 coding DNA: TGTGCCATCAGTGGGACAGGGGACTACGAGCAGTACTTC.

V gene TRBV27 combines with J gene TRBJ2-2; no reliable D call. V was clipped by 7 bases and J by 6 bases, with 18 bases between them. This CDR3 comprises 15 residues. Germline V gene lookup returns CDR1 MNHEY and CDR2 SMNVEV (reference sequence). The DNA for the CDR3 is TGTGCCAGCAAGATACACGGTGGGTCCTCCGGGGAGCTGTTTTTT. Translation: CASKIHGGSSGELFF.

This chain uses TRBV28 with TRBJ1-4; 10 bases are shared with TRBD1. The CDR3 runs to 15 residues. V dropped 5 bases and J dropped 7; count of bases not matched to a gene: 7. Germline CDR1 MDHEN, CDR2 SYDVKM. The CDR3: CASSPTGTGVEKLFF. The CDR3 region has the DNA TGTGCCAGCAGTCCAACCGGGACAGGGGTTGAAAAACTGTTTTTT.

V gene TRBV19 combines with J gene TRBJ1-3; D remains unclear. Germline V gives CDR1 LNHDA, CDR2 SQIVND (reference sequence). Trimming stripped 5 bases from V and 2 bases from J, with 7 bases between. The CDR3 contains 13 residues. The CDR3 DNA sequence: TGTGCCAGTAGTGCCCTAACTGGAAACACCATATATTTT. Protein sequence: CASSALTGNTIYF. The variable domain in full, completed from reference TRBV19 and TRBJ1-3, reads DGGITQSPKYLFRKEGQNVTLSCEQNLNHDAMYWYRQDPGQGLRLIYYSQIVNDFQKGDIAEGYSVSREKKESFPLTVTSAQKNPTAFYLCASSALTGNTIYFGEGSWLTVV.

The rearrangement joins TRBV6-5 to TRBJ1-5; D might be TRBD1 (6 bases). The germline CDR1 and CDR2 sequences are MNHEY and SVGAGI. V was cut by 9 bases and J by 6 bases, with 18 bases left in between. This CDR3 comprises 14 residues. CDR3 DNA sequence: TGTGCCAGGGGGGGGCGCGAGGTGAGTCAGCCCCAGCATTTT. It codes for CARGGREVSQPQHF.

This chain joins TRBV5-1 and TRBJ1-1; D might be TRBD1 (5 bases). Germline V gives CDR1 SGHRS, CDR2 YFSETQ. V was trimmed by 6 bases and J by 0 bases, leaving 12 bases between them. CDR3 length: 14 residues. Here the CDR3 reads CASTSGGLNTEAFF. CDR3 sequence (DNA): TGCGCCAGCACTAGCGGGGGGTTGAACACTGAAGCTTTCTTT.

The rearrangement uses TRBV27 and TRBJ2-1; 8 bases are shared with TRBD2. The CDR3 has 15 residues. Germline CDR1 MNHEY, CDR2 SMNVEV (reference sequence). V was clipped by 5 bases and J by 2 bases; unmatched bases: 5. CDR3 region: CASSLIAGTYNEQFF. CDR3 in DNA: TGTGCCAGCAGTCTGATAGCGGGAACCTACAATGAGCAGTTCTTC.

The table lists this clone with a count of one. The chain combines TRBV9 with TRBJ1-1, with 7 nucleotides matching TRBD1. V was clipped by 1 base and J by 3 bases; unmatched bases: 3. The CDR3 is made up of 14 amino acids. Germline values: CDR1 SGDLS, CDR2 YYNGEE. The CDR3 bases are TGTGCCAGCAGCGTACAGGGGGAGGACACTGAAGCTTTCTTT. Translation: CASSVQGEDTEAFF.

V usage is TRBV3-1 (or the pseudogene TRBV3-2) and J usage is TRBJ2-1; 14 bases align to TRBD2. Germline CDR1 is LGHDT and CDR2 is YNNKEL (reference sequence). This CDR3 has 15 amino acids. Trimming took 6 bases from V and 6 from J; bases not matched to a gene: 4. The CDR3: CASSHGLAGGNEQFF. CDR3 DNA sequence: TGTGCCAGCAGTCACGGACTAGCGGGGGGCAATGAGCAGTTCTTC.

This clone was observed a handful of times. The chain employs TRBV6-1 and TRBJ1-1; D might be TRBD1 (6 bases). Germline values: CDR1 MNHNS, CDR2 SASEGT. CDR3 length: 16 amino acids. The germline V and J ends were trimmed by 0 bases and 4 bases, with 15 bases remaining between them. CDR3 sequence (DNA): TGTGCCAGCAGTGAAGCGGGAGGGGGGGCGCGCACTGAAGCTTTCTTT. This codes for CASSEAGGGARTEAFF.

This chain uses TRBV9 with TRBJ1-2; 10 bases map to TRBD1. The V gene's germline CDR1 is SGDLS and CDR2 YYNGEE. The CDR3 has 17 residues. The junction had 12 bases not matched to a gene; V was cut back by 3 bases and J by 4 bases. In nucleotides, the CDR3 is TGTGCCAGCAGCGGGGCCGGGACAGGGGAAGAGATCTATGGCTACACCTTC. It codes for CASSGAGTGEEIYGYTF.

This clone was observed a few times. The chain recombines TRBV3-1 (or the pseudogene TRBV3-2) with TRBJ2-1, with D perhaps TRBD2 (5 bases). In germline, CDR1 is LGHDT, CDR2 YNNKEL (reference sequence). V dropped 6 bases and J dropped 0 bases, with 9 bases sitting between them. CDR3 length: 14 amino acids. The chain's CDR3 is CASSPSGSYNEQFF. Here the CDR3 DNA reads TGTGCCAGCAGTCCCAGCGGCTCCTACAATGAGCAGTTCTTC.

V is TRBV2 and J is TRBJ2-7; 9 bases match TRBD2. This CDR3 is built from 15 residues. Germline values: CDR1 SNHLY, CDR2 FYNNEI. In DNA form, the CDR3 reads TGTACCAGCAGTGACCCGGGACTAGCTTTTTACGAGCAGTACGTC. Amino acid sequence: CTSSDPGLAFYEQYV.

The chain links TRBV5-1 to TRBJ1-1; possible D gene TRBD1, 6 bases. V was trimmed by 1 base and J by 1 base, leaving 17 bases between them. Looked up from germline, CDR1 is SGHRS and CDR2 is YFSETQ. The CDR3 consists of 17 residues. This CDR3 is CASSLIRSGVGNTEAFF. CDR3 DNA: TGCGCCAGCAGCTTGATTCGCTCAGGGGTTGGGAACACTGAAGCTTTCTTT.

The chain uses TRBV9 and TRBJ1-2; D ambiguous. The CDR3 has 14 amino acids. CDR1 is SGDLS and CDR2 is YYNGEE in the germline V gene. V was trimmed by 4 bases and J by 4 bases, leaving 14 bases between them. The CDR3 DNA follows: TGTGCCAGCAGCTCCCCTCCCACGGGCTATGGCTACACCTTC. Its protein is CASSSPPTGYGYTF.

This clone has only a few counts. The J gene is TRBJ1-6, the V gene TRBV6-1; D gene ambiguous. This CDR3 is built from 14 residues. Germline V CDR1 and CDR2: MNHNS, SASEGT. The V end lost 3 bases, the J end lost 13 bases, and 16 bases lay between the germline ends. CDR3 amino acids: CASSDPDRLSPLHF. The DNA of the CDR3 is TGTGCCAGCAGTGATCCGGACCGCCTTTCGCCCCTCCACTTT.

The chain links TRBV27 to TRBJ2-7, with D possibly matching TRBD2 (6 bases). CDR1 MNHEY and CDR2 SMNVEV come from the germline V gene (reference sequence). Trimming removed 6 bases at V and 5 bases at J, with 23 bases between. The CDR3 totals 16 residues. The CDR3 protein is CASSHRRGATTDEQYF. The CDR3 DNA reads TGTGCCAGCAGCCATAGACGCGGGGCAACGACGGACGAGCAGTACTTC.

The table lists this clone with a few counts. The CDR3 here is CASSLGGVGGTEAFF. DNA of the CDR3: TGCGCCAGCAGCTTAGGTGGGGTCGGCGGCACTGAAGCTTTCTTT. The chain combines TRBV5-1 with TRBJ1-1; D gene unclear. The CDR3 contains 15 residues. Germline CDR1 and CDR2: SGHRS and YFSETQ. The V and J ends lost 2 bases and 4 bases respectively, with 15 bases between them.

The chain has TRBV16 and TRBJ1-5; 8 bases are a match to TRBD1. Per germline, CDR1 KGHSY and CDR2 FQNENV. The CDR3 is 17 amino acids. V lost 6 bases, J lost 6 bases, and 16 bases stayed unmatched. For the CDR3, the DNA is TGTGCCAGCAGGAGAACTCGTTGGCAGGGGGCGGGTCAGCCCCAGCATTTT. Residues: CASRRTRWQGAGQPQHF.